Each of the 16 T cell receptor beta chains below was sequenced from the same sample in a study of regulatory T cells in long-lasting Graves disease. Time point indicated: persistent/refractory GD, antithyroid drugs over 5 years with positive TRAb. The TCR library used RNA extracted from PBMCs. CDR3-region Arm-PCR and iRepertoire HTBI primers produced the TCR beta libraries. TCRdb ran MiXCR on the multiplex PCR reads and lists one entry per CDR3 protein. The sample has approximately 400,000 distinct CDR3 sequences, less than 25% seen once. The source material was peripheral blood mononuclear cells (PBMCs), sampled when the disease was refractory, from a patient treated with antithyroid drugs. These receptors all stem from a female donor with Graves disease.

This clonotype was detected a few times. The chain combines TRBV6-1 with TRBJ2-1, with TRBD2 matching 10 bases. This CDR3 spans 14 amino acids. The V gene end was trimmed by 6 bases and the J gene end by 3 bases; junction bases not matched to a gene: 2. Germline V gives CDR1 MNHNS, CDR2 SASEGT. The CDR3 spells CASRGTSDYNEQFF. DNA of the CDR3: TGTGCCAGCAGGGGGACTAGCGACTACAATGAGCAGTTCTTC.

This chain joins TRBV29-1 and TRBJ1-1; 7 bases align to TRBD1. The CDR3 spans 12 residues. Trimming removed 5 bases from V and 5 bases from J; junction bases left unmatched: 5. Per the germline V gene, CDR1 is SQVTM and CDR2 is ANQGSEA. CDR3 amino acids: CSVHRGGTEAFF. Here the CDR3 DNA reads TGCAGCGTTCACAGGGGTGGGACTGAAGCTTTCTTT. The full variable domain, rest sourced from reference TRBV29-1 and TRBJ1-1, is SAVISQKPSRDICQRGTSLTIQCQVDSQVTMMFWYRQQPGQSLTLIATANQGSEATYESGFVIDKFPISRPNLTFSTLTVSNMSPEDSSIYLCSVHRGGTEAFFGQGTRLTVV.

This clonotype was detected ten times or more. The J gene is TRBJ2-5, the V gene TRBV12-3 or TRBV12-4; D is uncertain. V dropped 3 bases and J dropped 2 bases, with 13 bases sitting between them. The CDR3 consists of 15 residues. CDR3 coding DNA: TGTGCCAGCAGTTTTTGGCCCGCAGCACAAGAGACCCAGTACTTC. Its translation: CASSFWPAAQETQYF.

This clonotype was seen just once. A much larger clone sits a single nucleotide away, making a read error possible. DNA of the CDR3: TGCAGTGTTAGAGGGGGAAACGAGACCCAGTACTTC. Protein product: CSVRGGNETQYF. The genes are TRBV20-1 and TRBJ2-5; a possible D gene is TRBD1 (6 bases). CDR1 is DFQATT, CDR2 SNEGSKA, per germline (reference sequence). CDR3 length: 12 residues.

The rearrangement uses TRBV4-1 and TRBJ2-7; tentative D call: TRBD1 (6 bases). Trimming cost V 1 base and J 2 bases, with 15 bases left between them. This CDR3 is 16 amino acids long. Germline-derived CDR1 and CDR2 are MGHRA and YSYEKL. The CDR3 is CASSQVTGTRPYEQYF. The CDR3 nucleotides are TGCGCCAGCAGCCAAGTTACCGGGACAAGGCCCTACGAGCAGTACTTC.

This clonotype was seen repeatedly, ten times or more. The CDR3 loop reads CASSEAFSDYGYTF. The CDR3 DNA sequence: TGTGCCAGCAGTGAAGCCTTCAGCGACTATGGCTACACCTTC. The chain is built from TRBV6-1 and TRBJ1-2, with no clear D. The germline V and J ends were trimmed by 0 bases and 3 bases, with 8 bases remaining between them. The length of the CDR3 is 14 residues. The germline CDR1 and CDR2 sequences are MNHNS and SASEGT.

The chain couples TRBV12-3 or TRBV12-4 to TRBJ2-1, with TRBD2 as a possible D gene (7 bases). V dropped 6 bases and J dropped 8 bases, with 17 bases sitting between them. The CDR3 runs to 14 residues. The CDR3 protein is CASSPRGGGDEQFF. The CDR3 bases are TGTGCCAGCAGCCCCCGGGGAGGGGGGGATGAGCAGTTCTTC.

The chain uses TRBV27 and TRBJ2-2; 11 bases fit TRBD1. Losses at the gene ends were 8 bases for V and 13 bases for J; bases not matched to a gene: 9. Germline V gene data show CDR1 as MNHEY and CDR2 as SMNVEV (reference sequence). The CDR3 runs to 13 residues. The CDR3 bases are TGTGCCAGCCGTCCCGGGACAGGGGGTGTGCTGTTTTTT. Amino acid sequence: CASRPGTGGVLFF.

This clonotype was seen a few times. V usage is TRBV28 and J usage is TRBJ1-5; TRBD1 might be the D (6 bases). The V end was cut by 7 bases, the J end by 2 bases, with 27 bases between. CDR1 is MDHEN, CDR2 SYDVKM, per germline. The CDR3 length is 19 residues. The CDR3 is CASNRPRGGELWGNQPQHF. In DNA, the CDR3 is TGTGCCAGCAATCGCCCTCGGGGGGGCGAATTGTGGGGCAATCAGCCCCAGCATTTT.

Ten or more counts support this clonotype. J is TRBJ2-2 and V is TRBV28, with unresolved D. Trimming pared 7 bases from V and 7 bases from J, leaving 13 bases between. Germline assignment: CDR1 MDHEN and CDR2 SYDVKM. CDR3 size: 13 residues. Here the CDR3 reads CASNSQKIGELFF. The CDR3 DNA sequence: TGTGCCAGCAACAGTCAGAAGATCGGGGAGCTGTTTTTT.

This chain connects TRBV19 to TRBJ2-2, with D possibly TRBD1 on 6 matching bases. Germline-derived CDR1 and CDR2 are LNHDA and SQIVND (reference sequence). The CDR3 loop spans 15 amino acids. Trimming left V 4 bases short and J 7 bases short, with 16 bases between. Written as DNA, the CDR3 is TGTGCCAGTAGTAATCGGACAGTTTGGTACGGGGAGCTGTTTTTT. Residues: CASSNRTVWYGELFF. Full variable domain (missing parts from reference TRBV19 and TRBJ2-2): DGGITQSPKYLFRKEGQNVTLSCEQNLNHDAMYWYRQDPGQGLRLIYYSQIVNDFQKGDIAEGYSVSREKKESFPLTVTSAQKNPTAFYLCASSNRTVWYGELFFGEGSRLTVL.

On this clonotype: This could be a read error, since a much larger clone is one nucleotide away. The J gene is TRBJ1-4, the V gene TRBV27; D not certain. The germline V gene has CDR1 MNHEY and CDR2 SMNVEV (reference sequence). CDR3 length: 15 residues. The CDR3 loop reads CASSLGRAGGEKLLF. The DNA for the CDR3 is TGTGCCAGCAGTTTAGGGAGGGCTGGTGGTGAAAAACTGCTTTTT. The complete variable domain, with remaining parts taken from reference TRBV27 and TRBJ1-4, reads EAQVTQNPRYLITVTGKKLTVTCSQNMNHEYMSWYRQDPGLGLRQIYYSMNVEVTDKGDVPEGYKVSRKEKRNFPLILESPSPNQTSLYFCASSLGRAGGEKLLFGSGTQLSVL.

In its sample, this clonotype was seen a few times. The V call is TRBV19, the J call TRBJ2-7; D tentatively fits TRBD1 or TRBD2 (5 bases each). The V end was cut by 3 bases, the J end by 12 bases, with 12 bases between. This CDR3 has 11 amino acids. The germline gives CDR1 LNHDA, CDR2 SQIVND (reference sequence). The CDR3 DNA is TGTGCCAGTAGTATTGGCCGGGGCATGTACTTC. It codes for CASSIGRGMYF.

This clonotype appeared many times. The V gene is TRBV28, the J gene TRBJ1-5; the D is unclear. Trimming cost V 4 bases and J 0 bases, with 10 bases left between them. The CDR3 is 15 amino acids. From germline, CDR1 is MDHEN and CDR2 SYDVKM. CDR3: CASSSPLNSNQPQHF. In nucleotides, the CDR3 is TGTGCCAGCAGTTCCCCGTTGAATAGCAATCAGCCCCAGCATTTT.

This clonotype occurred many times. The gene calls are TRBV28 and TRBJ1-2; D is possibly TRBD1 (5 bases). The CDR3 is 17 amino acids. Germline V CDR1 and CDR2: MDHEN, SYDVKM. V dropped 1 base and J dropped 4 bases, with 19 bases sitting between them. Here the CDR3 reads CASSLFAGIPLGYGYTF. CDR3 nucleotides: TGTGCCAGCAGTTTATTTGCAGGGATCCCTTTGGGCTATGGCTACACCTTC.

The chain carries TRBV12-3 or TRBV12-4 and TRBJ1-2, with a weak D call TRBD1 (6 bases). The CDR3 totals 14 residues. Trimming removed 4 bases from V and 4 bases from J, with 13 bases in between. DNA of the CDR3: TGTGCCAGCAGTTCACCACAGGGTGGCTATGGCTACACCTTC. Its protein is CASSSPQGGYGYTF.